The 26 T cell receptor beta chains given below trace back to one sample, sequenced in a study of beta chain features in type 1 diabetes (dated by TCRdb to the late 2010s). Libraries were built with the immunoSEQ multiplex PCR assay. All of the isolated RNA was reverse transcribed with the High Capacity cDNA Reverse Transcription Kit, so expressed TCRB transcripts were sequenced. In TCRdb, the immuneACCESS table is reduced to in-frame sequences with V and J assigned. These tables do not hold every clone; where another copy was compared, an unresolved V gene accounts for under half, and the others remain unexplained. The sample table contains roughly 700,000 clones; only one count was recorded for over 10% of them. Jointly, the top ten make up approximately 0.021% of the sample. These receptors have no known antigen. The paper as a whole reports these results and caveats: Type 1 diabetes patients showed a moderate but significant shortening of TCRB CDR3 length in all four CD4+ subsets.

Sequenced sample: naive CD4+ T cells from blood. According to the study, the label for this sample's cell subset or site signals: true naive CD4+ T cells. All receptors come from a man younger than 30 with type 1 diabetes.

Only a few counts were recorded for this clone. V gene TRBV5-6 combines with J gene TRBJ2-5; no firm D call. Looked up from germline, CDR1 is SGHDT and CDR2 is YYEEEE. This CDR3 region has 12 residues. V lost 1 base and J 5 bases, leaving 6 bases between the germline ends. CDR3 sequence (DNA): TGTGCCAGCAGCTTGAGGGTCGAGACCCAGTACTTC. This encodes CASSLRVETQYF.

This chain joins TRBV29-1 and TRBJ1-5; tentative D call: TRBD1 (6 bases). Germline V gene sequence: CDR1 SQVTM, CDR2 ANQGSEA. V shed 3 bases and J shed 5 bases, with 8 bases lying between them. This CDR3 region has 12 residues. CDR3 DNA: TGCAGCGTTGAGTCAGGGGATCAGCCCCAGCATTTT. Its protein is CSVESGDQPQHF.

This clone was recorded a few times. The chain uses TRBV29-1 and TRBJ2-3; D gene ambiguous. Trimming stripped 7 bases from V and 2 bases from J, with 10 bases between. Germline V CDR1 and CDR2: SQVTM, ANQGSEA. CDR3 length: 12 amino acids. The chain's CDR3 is CSAWSPTDTQYF. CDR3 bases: TGCAGCGCCTGGTCCCCCACAGATACGCAGTATTTT.

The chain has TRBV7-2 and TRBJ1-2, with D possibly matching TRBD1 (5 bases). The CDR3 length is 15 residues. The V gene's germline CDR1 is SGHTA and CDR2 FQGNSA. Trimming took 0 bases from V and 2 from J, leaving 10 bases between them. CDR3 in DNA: TGTGCCAGCAGCTTAGCAGGGGATAAAAACTATGGCTACACCTTC. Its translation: CASSLAGDKNYGYTF.

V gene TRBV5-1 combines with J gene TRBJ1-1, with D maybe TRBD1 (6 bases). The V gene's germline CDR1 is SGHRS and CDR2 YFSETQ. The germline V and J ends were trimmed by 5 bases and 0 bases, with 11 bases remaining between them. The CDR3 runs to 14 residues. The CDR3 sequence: CASRQQGMNTEAFF. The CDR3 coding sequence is TGCGCCAGCAGACAACAGGGAATGAACACTGAAGCTTTCTTT. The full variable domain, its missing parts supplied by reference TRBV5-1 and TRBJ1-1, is KAGVTQTPRYLIKTRGQQVTLSCSPISGHRSVSWYQQTPGQGLQFLFEYFSETQRNKGNFPGRFSGRQFSNSRSEMNVSTLELGDSALYLCASRQQGMNTEAFFGQGTRLTVV.

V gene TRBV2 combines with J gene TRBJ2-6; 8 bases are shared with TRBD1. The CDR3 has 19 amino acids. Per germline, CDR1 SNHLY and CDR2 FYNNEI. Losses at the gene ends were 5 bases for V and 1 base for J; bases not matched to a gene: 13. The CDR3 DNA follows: TGTGCCAGCAGTCTAACCCGGGACAGGAACCCTTCTGGGGCCAACGTCCTGACTTTC. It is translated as CASSLTRDRNPSGANVLTF.

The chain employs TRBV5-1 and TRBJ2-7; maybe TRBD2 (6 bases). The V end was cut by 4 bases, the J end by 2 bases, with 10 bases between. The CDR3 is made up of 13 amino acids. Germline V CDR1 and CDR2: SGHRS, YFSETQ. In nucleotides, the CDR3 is TGCGCCAGCAGCCCTGGACTAACCTACGAGCAGTACTTC. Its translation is CASSPGLTYEQYF.

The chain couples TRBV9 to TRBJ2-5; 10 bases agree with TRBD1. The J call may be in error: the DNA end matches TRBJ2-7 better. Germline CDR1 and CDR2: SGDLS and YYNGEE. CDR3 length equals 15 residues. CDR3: CASSGGQGPSYEQYF. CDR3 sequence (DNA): TGTGCCAGCAGCGGGGGACAGGGGCCATCCTACGAGCAGTACTTC.

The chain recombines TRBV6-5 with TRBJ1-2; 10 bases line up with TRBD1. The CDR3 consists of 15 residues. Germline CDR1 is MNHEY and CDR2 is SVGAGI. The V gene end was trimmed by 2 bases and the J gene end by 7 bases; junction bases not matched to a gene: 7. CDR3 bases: TGTGCCAGCAGTTACCCGGGACAGGGGAAGCGTGGCTACACCTTC. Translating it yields CASSYPGQGKRGYTF.

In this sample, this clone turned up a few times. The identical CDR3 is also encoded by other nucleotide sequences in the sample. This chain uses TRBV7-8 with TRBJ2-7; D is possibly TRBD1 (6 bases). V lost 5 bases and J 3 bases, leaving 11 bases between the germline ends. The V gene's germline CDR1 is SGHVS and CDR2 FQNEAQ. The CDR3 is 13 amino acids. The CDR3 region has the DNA TGTGCCAGCAGCCCCGGACAGAGCTACGAGCAGTACTTC. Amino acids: CASSPGQSYEQYF.

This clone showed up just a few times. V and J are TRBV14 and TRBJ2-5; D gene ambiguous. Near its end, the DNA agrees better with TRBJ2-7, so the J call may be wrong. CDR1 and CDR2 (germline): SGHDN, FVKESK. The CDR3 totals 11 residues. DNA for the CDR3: TGTGCCAGCAGCCAAGATATCGAGCAGTACTTC. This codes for CASSQDIEQYF.

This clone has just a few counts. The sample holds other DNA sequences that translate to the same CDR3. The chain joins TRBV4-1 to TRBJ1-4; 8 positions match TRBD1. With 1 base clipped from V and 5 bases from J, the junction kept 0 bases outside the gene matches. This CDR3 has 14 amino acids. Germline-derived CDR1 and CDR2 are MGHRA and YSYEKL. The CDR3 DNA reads TGCGCCAGCAGCCAAGGGGACAGGAATGAAAAACTGTTTTTT. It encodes CASSQGDRNEKLFF.

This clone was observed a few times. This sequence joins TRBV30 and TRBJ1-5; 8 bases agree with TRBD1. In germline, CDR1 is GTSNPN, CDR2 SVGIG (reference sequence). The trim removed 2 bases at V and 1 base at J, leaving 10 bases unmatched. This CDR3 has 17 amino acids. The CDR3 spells CAWSTKQGEWSNQPQHF. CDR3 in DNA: TGTGCCTGGAGTACAAAACAGGGGGAGTGGAGCAATCAGCCCCAGCATTTT.

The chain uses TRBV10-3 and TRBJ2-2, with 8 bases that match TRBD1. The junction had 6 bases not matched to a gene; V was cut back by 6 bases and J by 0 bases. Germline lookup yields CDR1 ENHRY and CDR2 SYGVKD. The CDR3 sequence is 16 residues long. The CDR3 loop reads CAISLPGGSNTGELFF. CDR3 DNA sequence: TGTGCCATCAGCTTACCAGGGGGCTCGAACACCGGGGAGCTGTTTTTT.

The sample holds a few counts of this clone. In DNA, the CDR3 is TGCGCCAGCAGCTTGGGACCAGGGCGGGAGCAGTACTTC. It specifies CASSLGPGREQYF. The V and J genes are TRBV5-1 and TRBJ2-7, with D maybe TRBD1 (5 bases). Trimming left V 0 bases short and J 7 bases short, with 11 bases between. The CDR3 length is 13 residues. Germline V lookup: CDR1 SGHRS, CDR2 YFSETQ.

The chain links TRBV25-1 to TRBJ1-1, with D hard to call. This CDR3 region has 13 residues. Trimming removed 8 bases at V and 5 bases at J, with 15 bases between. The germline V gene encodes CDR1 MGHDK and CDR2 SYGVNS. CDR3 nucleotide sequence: TGTGCCAGCCTCGACCACCGGGGAACTGAAGCTTTCTTT. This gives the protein CASLDHRGTEAFF.

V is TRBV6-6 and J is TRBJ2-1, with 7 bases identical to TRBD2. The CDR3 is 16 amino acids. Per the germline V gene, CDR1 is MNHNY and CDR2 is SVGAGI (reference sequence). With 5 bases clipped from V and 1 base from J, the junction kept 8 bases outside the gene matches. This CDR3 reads CASSANLAVSYNEQFF. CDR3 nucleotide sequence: TGTGCCAGCAGTGCCAATCTAGCGGTATCCTACAATGAGCAGTTCTTC.

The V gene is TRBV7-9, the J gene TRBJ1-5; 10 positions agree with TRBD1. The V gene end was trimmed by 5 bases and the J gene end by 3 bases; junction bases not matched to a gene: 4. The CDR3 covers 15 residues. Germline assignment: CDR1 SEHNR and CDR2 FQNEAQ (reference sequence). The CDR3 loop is CASSHGQGDNQPQHF. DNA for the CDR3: TGTGCCAGCAGCCACGGACAGGGGGACAATCAGCCCCAGCATTTT.

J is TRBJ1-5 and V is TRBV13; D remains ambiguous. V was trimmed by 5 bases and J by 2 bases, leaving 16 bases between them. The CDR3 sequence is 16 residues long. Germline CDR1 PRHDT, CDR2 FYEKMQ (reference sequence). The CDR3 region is CASSTQSSLGNQPQHF. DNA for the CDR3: TGTGCCAGCAGCACCCAGTCCAGCTTGGGCAATCAGCCCCAGCATTTT.

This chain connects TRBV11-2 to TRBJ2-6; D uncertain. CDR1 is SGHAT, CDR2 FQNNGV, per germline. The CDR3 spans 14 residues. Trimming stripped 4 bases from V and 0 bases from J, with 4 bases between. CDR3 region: CASSSFSGANVLTF. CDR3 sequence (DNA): TGTGCCAGCAGCTCCTTCTCTGGGGCCAACGTCCTGACTTTC.

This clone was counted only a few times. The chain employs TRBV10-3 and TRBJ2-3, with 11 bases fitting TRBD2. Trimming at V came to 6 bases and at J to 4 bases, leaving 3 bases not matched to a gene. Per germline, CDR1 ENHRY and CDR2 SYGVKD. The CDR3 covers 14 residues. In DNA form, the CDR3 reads TGTGCCATCAGCCGACTAGCGGGACCAGATACGCAGTATTTT. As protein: CAISRLAGPDTQYF.

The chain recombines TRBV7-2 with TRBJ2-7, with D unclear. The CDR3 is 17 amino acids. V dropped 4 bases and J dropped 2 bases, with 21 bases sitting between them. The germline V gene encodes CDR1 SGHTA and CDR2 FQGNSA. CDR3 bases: TGTGCCAGCAGCTCCCGAGATGACTCCTACCAAACCTACGAGCAGTACTTC. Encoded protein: CASSSRDDSYQTYEQYF.

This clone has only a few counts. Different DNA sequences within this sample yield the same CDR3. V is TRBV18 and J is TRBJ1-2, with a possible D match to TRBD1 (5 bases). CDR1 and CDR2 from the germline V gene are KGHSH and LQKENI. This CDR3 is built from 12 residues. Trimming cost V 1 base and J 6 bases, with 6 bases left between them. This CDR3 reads CASSPLGDGYTF. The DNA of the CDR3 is TGTGCCAGCTCACCACTGGGGGATGGCTACACCTTC.

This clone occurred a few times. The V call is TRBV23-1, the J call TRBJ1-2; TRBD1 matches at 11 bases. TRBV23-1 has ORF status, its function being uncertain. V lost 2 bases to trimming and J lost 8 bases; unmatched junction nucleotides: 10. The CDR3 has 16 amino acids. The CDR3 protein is CASSQVPGQGVRGYTF. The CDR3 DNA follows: TGCGCCAGCAGTCAAGTTCCGGGACAGGGGGTGCGAGGCTACACCTTC.

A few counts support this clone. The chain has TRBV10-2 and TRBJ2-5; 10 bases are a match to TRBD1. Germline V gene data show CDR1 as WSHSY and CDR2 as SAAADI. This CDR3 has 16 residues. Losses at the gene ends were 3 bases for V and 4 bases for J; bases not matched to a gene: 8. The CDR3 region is CASSDQPGQGLETQYF. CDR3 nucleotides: TGCGCCAGCAGTGATCAGCCGGGACAGGGGTTAGAGACCCAGTACTTC.

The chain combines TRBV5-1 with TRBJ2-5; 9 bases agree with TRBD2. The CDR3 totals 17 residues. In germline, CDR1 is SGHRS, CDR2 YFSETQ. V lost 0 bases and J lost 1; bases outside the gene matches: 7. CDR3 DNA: TGCGCCAGCAGCTTGGGTATAGCGGGGGCCAGCCAAGAGACCCAGTACTTC. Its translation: CASSLGIAGASQETQYF.